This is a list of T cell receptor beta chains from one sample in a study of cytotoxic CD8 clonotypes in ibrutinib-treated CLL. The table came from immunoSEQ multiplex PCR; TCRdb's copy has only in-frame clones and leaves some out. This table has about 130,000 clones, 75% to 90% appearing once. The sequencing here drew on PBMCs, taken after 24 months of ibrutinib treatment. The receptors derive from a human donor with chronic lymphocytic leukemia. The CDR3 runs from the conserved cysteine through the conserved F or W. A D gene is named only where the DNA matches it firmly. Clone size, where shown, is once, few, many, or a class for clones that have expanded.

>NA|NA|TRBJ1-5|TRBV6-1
CASSGGQRGNQPQHF
TGTGCCAGCAGTGGTGGACAAAGGGGCAATCAGCCCCAGCATTTT
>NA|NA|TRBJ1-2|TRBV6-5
CASTPRDGLNYGYTF
TGTGCCAGCACCCCTCGTGACGGGCTGAACTATGGCTACACCTTC
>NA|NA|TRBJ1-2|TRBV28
CASSSRISRTEKIYGYTF
TGTGCCAGCAGTTCGCGAATTTCCCGGACGGAGAAAATTTATGGCTACACCTTC
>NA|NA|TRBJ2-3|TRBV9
CASSVKPADTQYF
TGTGCCAGCAGCGTAAAACCGGCAGATACGCAGTATTTT
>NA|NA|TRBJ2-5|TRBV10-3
CAIRTGSLQETQYF
TGTGCCATCAGAACGGGTAGCCTCCAAGAGACCCAGTACTTC
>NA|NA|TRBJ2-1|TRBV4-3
CASSQDATGFYNEQFF
TGCGCCAGCAGCCAGGATGCGACAGGTTTCTACAATGAGCAGTTCTTC
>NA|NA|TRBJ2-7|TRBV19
CASSMADEQYF
TGTGCCAGTAGTATGGCAGACGAGCAGTACTTC
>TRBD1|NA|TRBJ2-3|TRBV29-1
CSVEDPWTGMTDTQYF
TGCAGCGTTGAGGATCCTTGGACAGGGATGACAGATACGCAGTATTTT
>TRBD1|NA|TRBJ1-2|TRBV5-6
CASSLVDRGRNYGYTF
TGTGCCAGCAGCTTGGTGGACAGGGGAAGGAACTATGGCTACACCTTC
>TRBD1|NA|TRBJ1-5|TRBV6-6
CASSYAQGANQPQHF
TGTGCCAGCAGTTACGCACAGGGGGCCAATCAGCCCCAGCATTTT
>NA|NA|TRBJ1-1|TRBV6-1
CASNKEPNTEAFF
TGTGCCAGCAATAAAGAGCCTAACACTGAAGCTTTCTTT
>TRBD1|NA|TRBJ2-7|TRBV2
CASSLQGAYYEQYF
TGTGCCAGCAGTCTACAGGGGGCTTACTACGAGCAGTACTTC
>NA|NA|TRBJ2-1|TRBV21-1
CASSKDGRGAKNEQFF
TGTGCCAGCAGCAAAGATGGCAGGGGGGCAAAAAATGAGCAGTTCTTC
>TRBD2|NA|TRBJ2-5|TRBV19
CASSDSGRETQYF
TGTGCCAGTAGTGATAGCGGGAGAGAGACCCAGTACTTC
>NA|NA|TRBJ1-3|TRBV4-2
CASSSGSANTIYF
TGTGCCAGCAGCTCAGGGAGCGCAAACACCATATATTTT
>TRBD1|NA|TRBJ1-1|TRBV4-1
CASSPGQGPVDTEAFF
TGCGCCAGCAGCCCCGGACAGGGACCCGTGGACACTGAAGCTTTCTTT
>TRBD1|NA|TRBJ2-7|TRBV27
CASSLWDRNEQYF
TGTGCCAGCAGCCTTTGGGACAGGAACGAGCAGTACTTC
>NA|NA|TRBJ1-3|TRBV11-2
CASSLNLPGAGNTIYF
TGTGCCAGCAGCCTAAACCTCCCGGGAGCTGGAAACACCATATATTTT
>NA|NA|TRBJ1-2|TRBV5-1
CASSLGSQARARGGYTF
TGCGCCAGCAGCCTTGGTAGCCAGGCCAGGGCTAGGGGTGGCTACACCTTC
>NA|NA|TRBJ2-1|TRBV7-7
CASSLVQASDEQFF
TGTGCTAGCAGCTTAGTACAAGCGTCGGATGAGCAGTTCTTC
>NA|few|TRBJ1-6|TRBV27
CASRDSNSPLHF
TGTGCCAGCAGGGACAGTAATTCACCCCTCCACTTT
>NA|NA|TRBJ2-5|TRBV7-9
CASSLGTDQETQYF
TGTGCCAGCAGCTTAGGGACAGACCAAGAGACCCAGTACTTC
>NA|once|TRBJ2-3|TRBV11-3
CASSLKSPGRPSTDTQYF
TGTGCCAGCAGCTTAAAGTCCCCAGGGAGGCCTAGCACAGATACGCAGTATTTT
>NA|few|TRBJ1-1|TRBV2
CASSVNPTRNTEAFF
TGTGCCAGCAGTGTAAATCCGACCCGAAACACTGAAGCTTTCTTT
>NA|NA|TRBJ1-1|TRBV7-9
CASSLGTANTEAFF
TGTGCCAGCAGCTTAGGTACAGCAAACACTGAAGCTTTCTTT
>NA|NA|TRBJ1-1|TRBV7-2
CASSLGLGMNTEAFF
TGTGCCAGCAGCTTAGGGTTAGGTATGAACACTGAAGCTTTCTTT
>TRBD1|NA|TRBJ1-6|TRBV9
CASSKAGTGNSPLHF
TGTGCCAGCAGTAAAGCCGGGACAGGGAATTCACCCCTCCACTTT
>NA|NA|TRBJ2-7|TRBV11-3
CASSLGDHGEQYF
TGTGCCAGCAGCCTAGGGGACCACGGGGAGCAGTACTTC
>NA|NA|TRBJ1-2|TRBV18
CASSQGAGNYGYTF
TGTGCCAGCTCACAAGGGGCCGGAAACTATGGCTACACCTTC
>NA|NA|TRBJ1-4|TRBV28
CASTEGPKLFF
TGTGCCAGCACCGAGGGGCCTAAACTGTTTTTT
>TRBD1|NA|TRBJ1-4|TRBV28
CASSRRDRGRVNEKLFF
TGTGCCAGCAGTCGCCGGGACAGGGGGCGCGTGAATGAAAAACTGTTTTTT
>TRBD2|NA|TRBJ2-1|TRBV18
CASLSGTSAFEQFF
TGTGCCAGCCTATCCGGGACTAGCGCATTTGAGCAGTTCTTC
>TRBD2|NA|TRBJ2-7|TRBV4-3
CASSRQASGIAYEQYF
TGCGCCAGCAGCCGTCAGGCTAGCGGGATCGCCTACGAGCAGTACTTC
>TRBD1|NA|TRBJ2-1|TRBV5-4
CASSWADRVNEQFF
TGTGCCAGCAGCTGGGCGGACAGGGTAAATGAGCAGTTCTTC
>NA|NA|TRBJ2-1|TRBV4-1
CASSQKVGNEQFF
TGCGCCAGCAGCCAAAAGGTTGGCAATGAGCAGTTCTTC
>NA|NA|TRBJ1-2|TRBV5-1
CASSSGRGYGYTF
TGCGCCAGCAGCTCGGGCAGGGGCTATGGCTACACCTTC
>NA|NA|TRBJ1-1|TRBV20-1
CSARDHFEAFF
TGCAGTGCTAGAGACCACTTCGAAGCTTTCTTT
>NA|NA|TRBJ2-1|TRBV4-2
CASSQGAGGENEQFF
TGTGCCAGCAGCCAAGGGGCTGGGGGCGAGAATGAGCAGTTCTTC
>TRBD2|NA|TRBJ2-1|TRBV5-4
CASSLLAGVTNEQFF
TGTGCCAGCAGCTTACTAGCGGGAGTCACCAATGAGCAGTTCTTC
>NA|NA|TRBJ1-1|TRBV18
CASSPPGGVNTEAFF
TGTGCCAGCTCACCACCGGGGGGAGTCAACACTGAAGCTTTCTTT
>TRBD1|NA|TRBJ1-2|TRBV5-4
CASSQTGGDGYTF
TGTGCCAGCAGCCAGACAGGGGGCGATGGCTACACCTTC
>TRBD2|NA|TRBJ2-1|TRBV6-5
CASSWYSGRVQQFF
TGTGCCAGCAGTTGGTATAGCGGGAGGGTTCAGCAGTTCTTC
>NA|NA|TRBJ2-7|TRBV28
CASTRQDLNYEQYF
TGTGCCAGCACCCGACAGGACCTTAACTACGAGCAGTACTTC
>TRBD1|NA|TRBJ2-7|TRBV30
CAWSGQGGIYEQYF
TGTGCCTGGAGTGGACAGGGGGGTATTTACGAGCAGTACTTC
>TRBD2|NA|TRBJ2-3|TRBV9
CASSALAGSGTDTQYF
TGTGCCAGCAGCGCACTAGCGGGGTCGGGGACAGATACGCAGTATTTT
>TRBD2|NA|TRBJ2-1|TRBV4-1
CASSQFLAGENEQFF
TGCGCCAGCAGCCAATTTCTAGCGGGAGAAAATGAGCAGTTCTTC
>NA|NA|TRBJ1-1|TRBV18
CASSPFLGVNTEAFF
TGTGCCAGCTCACCATTCCTGGGAGTGAACACTGAAGCTTTCTTT
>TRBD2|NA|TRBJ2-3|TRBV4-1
CASSQGFFQRGDTDTQYF
TGCGCCAGCAGCCAAGGTTTCTTTCAGCGGGGGGACACAGATACGCAGTATTTT
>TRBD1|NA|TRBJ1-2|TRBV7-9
CASSPERGLGYTF
TGTGCCAGCAGCCCCGAAAGGGGGCTTGGCTACACCTTC
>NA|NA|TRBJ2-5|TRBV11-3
CASSPDFEETQYF
TGTGCCAGCAGCCCCGACTTTGAAGAGACCCAGTACTTC
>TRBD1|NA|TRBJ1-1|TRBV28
CASINRGYVTTEAFF
TGTGCCAGCATTAACAGGGGGTATGTTACGACTGAAGCTTTCTTT
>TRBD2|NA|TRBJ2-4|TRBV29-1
CSAQAGGSAKNIQYF
TGCAGCGCCCAAGCGGGGGGCTCAGCCAAAAACATTCAGTACTTC